This T cell receptor (beta chain) was retrieved from a study of control samples from healthy donors and cancer patients. The assay was immunoSEQ multiplex PCR, and TCRdb's table has in-frame clones only and misses some. The sample consists of 120,000 to 150,000 clones, about nine tenths of them appearing once. CDR3 length equals 15 residues. Germline loops: CDR1 GTSNPN, CDR2 SVGIG (reference sequence). V lost 0 bases and J lost 0, with 11 bases in between. The gene calls are TRBV30 and TRBJ1-2; D may be TRBD1 (5 bases). This receptor was taken from a woman aged 30 to 39 in good health. The specimen was blood. This CDR3 is CAWSVWGVSNYGYTF. Written as DNA, the CDR3 is TGTGCCTGGAGTGTGTGGGGGGTGTCTAACTATGGCTACACCTTC.